This is a list of T cell receptor beta chains from one sample in a study of CD8 T cells in ankylosing spondylitis. TCRdb fed the 5' RACE reads into MiXCR, producing one record per CDR3 protein. The sample lists approximately 90,000 distinct CDR3 sequences, roughly 8.3% seen once, with more than 9.5% in the top ten. Material for sequencing was blood, either unsorted or a sorted T cell fraction (not recorded which). The receptor source for this set is a male donor with ankylosing spondylitis or in good health (not recorded which). Each CDR3 is given with its conserved first and last residue. The D gene is left open where the match is weak. A row's size may be missing; if present it is once, few, many or a size class.

v_call,j_call,d_call,clone_size,cdr3_aa,cdr3_nt
TRBV10-3,TRBJ2-2,TRBD2,many,CAISVASGTNTGELFF,TGTGCCATCAGTGTAGCTAGCGGAACGAACACCGGGGAGCTGTTTTTT
TRBV5-4,TRBJ2-1,TRBD2,many,CASSLGASGGAWNEQFF,TGTGCCAGCAGCTTGGGGGCTAGCGGGGGGGCCTGGAATGAGCAGTTCTTC
TRBV6-5,TRBJ2-3,-,-,CASRRGVDTQYF,TGTGCCAGCAGGCGAGGGGTGGATACGCAGTATTTT
TRBV30,TRBJ1-5,TRBD1,many,CAWSRQGALGTQHF,TGTGCCTGGAGTCGGCAGGGGGCCCTGGGGACCCAGCATTTT
TRBV20-1,TRBJ2-7,-,many,CSARVGGASYEQYF,TGCAGTGCTAGAGTAGGGGGGGCCTCCTACGAGCAGTACTTC
TRBV5-6,TRBJ2-7,TRBD1,many,CASSRWGIHRDRDRLDEQYF,TGTGCCAGCAGCCGGTGGGGGATTCACCGGGACAGGGATCGGCTCGACGAGCAGTACTTC
TRBV12-3/TRBV12-4,TRBJ2-7,-,many,CASSFDNNEQYF,TGTGCCAGCAGTTTCGACAACAACGAGCAGTACTTC
TRBV4-3,TRBJ2-3,-,few,CASSQIVGADTQYF,TGCGCCAGCAGCCAGATTGTAGGGGCAGATACGCAGTATTTT
TRBV20-1,TRBJ2-7,-,many,CSAPTDTYEQYF,TGCAGTGCTCCGACAGACACCTACGAGCAGTACTTC
TRBV7-2,TRBJ1-5,-,many,CASSLERGQPQHF,TGTGCCAGCAGCTTAGAGAGAGGTCAGCCCCAGCATTTT
TRBV20-1,TRBJ1-2,-,many,CSADRPYGYTF,TGCAGTGCAGACAGGCCGTATGGCTACACCTTC
TRBV15,TRBJ1-2,TRBD1,many,CATSRVGRGLFYGYTF,TGTGCCACCAGCAGAGTAGGCAGGGGGCTATTCTATGGCTACACCTTC
TRBV20-1,TRBJ2-7,-,many,CSARFPAGEQYF,TGCAGTGCTAGATTCCCGGCGGGCGAGCAGTACTTC
TRBV7-2,TRBJ2-7,-,many,CASSLGSPGSGPYEQYF,TGTGCCAGCAGCTTAGGATCCCCTGGCAGTGGCCCCTACGAGCAGTACTTC
TRBV7-2,TRBJ2-3,-,few,CASSLGLGTHPDTQYF,TGTGCCAGCAGCTTAGGGCTAGGGACGCACCCAGATACGCAGTATTTT
TRBV20-1,TRBJ1-2,-,many,CSARSAFDDNYGYTF,TGCAGTGCTAGATCGGCCTTCGACGATAACTATGGCTACACCTTC
TRBV12-3/TRBV12-4,TRBJ2-7,-,many,CASSFGQHYEQYF,TGTGCCAGCAGTTTTGGGCAGCACTACGAGCAGTACTTC
TRBV26,TRBJ1-2,-,-,CASSSAQLPYGYTF,TGTGCCAGCAGTTCTGCGCAGCTACCCTATGGCTACACCTTC
TRBV5-6,TRBJ1-5,TRBD1,many,CASSLRTGDQPQHF,TGTGCCAGCAGCTTGAGGACAGGGGATCAGCCCCAGCATTTT
TRBV5-1,TRBJ1-2,TRBD1,many,CASSPRTGANYGYTF,TGCGCCAGCAGCCCTCGGACAGGGGCTAACTATGGCTACACCTTC
TRBV2,TRBJ2-1,TRBD2,many,CASSEATLADFYNEQFF,TGTGCCAGCAGTGAAGCCACTCTAGCGGACTTCTACAATGAGCAGTTCTTC
TRBV29-1,TRBJ2-3,TRBD1,many,CSVGTGGPIF,TGCAGCGTAGGGACAGGGGGCCCCATTTTT
TRBV7-2,TRBJ2-3,TRBD2,many,CASSLKAGGLTDTQYF,TGTGCCAGCAGCCTTAAAGCGGGGGGGCTGACAGATACGCAGTATTTT
TRBV7-2,TRBJ1-1,-,many,CASSQPKWGHSKAFF,TGTGCCAGCAGCCAACCAAAATGGGGACATTCTAAAGCTTTCTTT
TRBV27,TRBJ1-2,-,few,CASSLWAGVIRSPEGYTF,TGTGCCAGCAGTTTATGGGCTGGTGTGATACGCTCCCCGGAAGGCTACACCTTC
TRBV25-1,TRBJ2-5,-,many,CASSDAGTQETQYF,TGTGCCAGCAGTGACGCCGGGACACAAGAGACCCAGTACTTC
TRBV7-3,TRBJ2-1,-,many,CASSLTLGGYNEQFF,TGTGCCAGCAGCTTAACGCTAGGAGGATACAATGAGCAGTTCTTC
TRBV12-3/TRBV12-4,TRBJ2-2,-,many,CASSLTGAVGELFF,TGTGCCAGCAGCTTGACGGGGGCGGTCGGGGAGCTGTTTTTT
TRBV20-1,TRBJ1-5,TRBD1,many,CSALQGAGNQPQHF,TGCAGTGCTTTACAGGGGGCCGGTAATCAGCCCCAGCATTTT
TRBV19,TRBJ2-2,-,-,CASSIVAVTGELFF,TGTGCCAGTAGTATAGTCGCAGTCACCGGGGAGCTGTTTTTT
TRBV5-1,TRBJ1-6,TRBD1,many,CASSLWDRGMNSPLHF,TGCGCCAGCAGCTTGTGGGACAGGGGGATGAATTCACCCCTCCACTTT
TRBV7-9,TRBJ2-2,-,many,CASSSVRNTGELFF,TGTGCCAGCAGCTCAGTCAGAAACACCGGGGAGCTGTTTTTT
TRBV6-1,TRBJ1-1,-,many,CASSGWVVNTEAFF,TGTGCCAGCAGTGGCTGGGTAGTGAACACTGAAGCTTTCTTT
TRBV6-1,TRBJ1-5,-,many,CASSPEISNQPQHF,TGTGCCAGCAGCCCAGAGATAAGCAATCAGCCCCAGCATTTT
TRBV5-1,TRBJ1-1,TRBD1,-,CVSSLGQGSVEAFF,TGCGTCAGCAGCTTGGGACAGGGTTCGGTTGAAGCTTTCTTT
TRBV20-1,TRBJ2-3,TRBD1,-,CSFSVPGQGRTDTQYF,TGCAGCTTCTCGGTCCCGGGACAGGGACGCACAGATACGCAGTATTTT
TRBV7-2,TRBJ2-2,-,-,CASSLDPGLNTGELFF,TGTGCCAGCAGCTTAGACCCAGGCCTGAACACCGGGGAGCTGTTTTTT
TRBV12-3/TRBV12-4,TRBJ1-1,-,many,CASSGENTEAFF,TGTGCCAGCAGCGGTGAGAACACTGAAGCTTTCTTT
TRBV9,TRBJ2-2,TRBD2,many,CASSPRGAGVNTGELFF,TGTGCCAGCAGCCCTAGGGGAGCGGGAGTGAACACCGGGGAGCTGTTTTTT
TRBV9,TRBJ2-1,TRBD1,many,CASSVGTGDNEQFF,TGTGCCAGCAGCGTAGGGACAGGGGACAATGAGCAGTTCTTC
TRBV6-5,TRBJ2-1,TRBD2,many,CASSYTPTSGNNEQFF,TGTGCCAGCAGTTACACCCCGACTAGCGGGAACAATGAGCAGTTCTTC
TRBV4-2,TRBJ2-1,TRBD2,many,CASSQGTSGGHEQFF,TGTGCCAGCAGCCAGGGGACTAGCGGGGGCCATGAGCAGTTCTTC
TRBV4-3,TRBJ1-2,-,many,CASSQLVRGPRGGYTF,TGCGCCAGCAGCCAACTCGTCCGTGGCCCCAGGGGTGGCTACACCTTC
TRBV20-1,TRBJ1-4,TRBD1,many,CSARGQANEKLFF,TGCAGTGCTAGGGGACAGGCTAATGAAAAACTGTTTTTT
TRBV7-9,TRBJ2-3,-,-,CASNPPYETDTQYF,TGTGCCAGCAATCCCCCTTACGAAACAGATACGCAGTATTTT
TRBV4-1,TRBJ2-3,TRBD2,many,CASSQVSGITDTQYF,TGCGCCAGCAGCCAAGTTAGCGGGATCACAGATACGCAGTATTTT